This T cell receptor beta chain was recovered during a study of chronic HIV infection and antiretroviral therapy. One entry per CDR3 protein, called by TCRdb with MiXCR from the 5' RACE reads. The sample has tens of thousands of distinct CDR3 sequences, about 9.6% seen once. The source of this sequence is an adult who had HIV and had not received antiretroviral therapy, or was an uninfected healthy control (not recorded which). The sample comprised peripheral blood.

The CDR3 DNA sequence: TGTGCCACCAGCAGAGATATGGACAACTATGGCTACACCTTC. This translates into CATSRDMDNYGYTF. This chain uses TRBV15 with TRBJ1-2; D not resolved. V lost 0 bases to trimming and J lost 2 bases, with 7 bases between them. Germline V CDR1 and CDR2: LNHNV, YYDKDF (reference sequence). The CDR3 is made up of 14 amino acids.